The present T cell receptor beta chain was sequenced within a study of T cells in localized non-small cell lung cancer. Measured with immunoSEQ multiplex PCR; TCRdb has only the in-frame clones, and not every one. The repertoire includes about 78,000 clones, about 83% of them detected once, and 2.8% sits in the top ten. Turning to this clone: What it binds is not known.

Overall study findings and caveats: Those with higher blood T cell density had longer overall survival. In adjacent lung appeared a median roughly 56 of the top 100 tumor clones. As only one tumor region underwent sequencing, heterogeneity remains possible. The study found T cell clonality highest in uninvolved adjacent lung, above tumor.

Trimming took off 1 base at V and 3 bases at J, with 15 bases between the two ends. Germline V gene sequence: CDR1 SGHRS, CDR2 YFSETQ. The CDR3 covers 16 residues. This chain links TRBV5-1 with TRBJ2-3; D call uncertain. Specimen: peripheral blood, collected before any cancer treatment. The source is a man aged 35 to 70 with stage I lung adenocarcinoma. As DNA, the CDR3 is TGCGCCAGCAGCTTGAGAGCCGGAGCTGGGACAGATACGCAGTATTTT. Protein product: CASSLRAGAGTDTQYF.